This entry features one T cell receptor beta chain sequence. Only in-frame clones appear in the TCRdb table, and some are missing; sequencing was by immunoSEQ multiplex PCR. The data show 300,000 to 350,000 clones, approximately 86% seen once. V lost 0 bases and J lost 3, with 11 bases in between. Germline V CDR1 and CDR2: LGHNA, YSLEER. The CDR3 contains 15 residues. The data were obtained in a study of blood T cell repertoires in COVID-19. Those who participated ranged in age from roughly 18 to 89 years and resided in some 24 US areas. This sequence was found in a woman aged 18-35 years who had recovered from COVID-19. Material for sequencing was PBMCs or T cells enriched from blood (not recorded which). The chain employs TRBV4-3 and TRBJ1-2; perhaps TRBD1 as D (5 bases). CDR3 in DNA: TGCGCCAGCAGCCAAGACAGGGATGAGTACTATGGCTACACCTTC. Translation: CASSQDRDEYYGYTF.